A single T cell receptor (beta chain) is shown here with its context. Its antigen is unknown. The source of the sample is a study of cytomegalovirus exposure and HLA in healthy donors. Study at large: Clustering assigned 81% of the approximately 400 genotyped donors to the Caucasian-associated ancestry cluster.

13 Jbeta primers and 60 Vbeta primers were used for the PCR. As originally analysed: An analysis performed later counted 75 million to 80 million unique TCR beta chains (roughly 10 million of them shared). The method was immunoSEQ multiplex PCR; TCRdb's version includes in-frame clones alone and lacks a portion of them. V, J and clone size reflect that table, while D and trimming were determined from the DNA. The sample lists roughly 150,000 clones; about 74% were seen once. Study conclusions and caveats: Most observed TCR sequences were rare, whereas some public TCRs were detected in many donors. Highly shared variants forming one cluster were likely a sequencing artifact.

Sequencing input: PBMCs. This clonotype was obtained from a middle-aged woman in good health and CMV-seronegative.

CDR3 loop: CASSEMGAITEAFF. Written as DNA, the CDR3 is TGCGCCAGCAGTGAAATGGGGGCTATCACTGAAGCTTTCTTT. The chain is built from TRBV10-2 and TRBJ1-1; possibly TRBD1 for D (6 bases). The CDR3 runs 14 residues. Germline lookup yields CDR1 WSHSY and CDR2 SAAADI. Trimming cost V 3 bases and J 4 bases, with 12 bases left between them.